This entry describes one T cell receptor (beta chain). Antigen specificity is unknown. This entry comes from a study of T cell responses to AZD1222 COVID-19 vaccine. Study findings and constraints: Only a handful of AZD1222 recipients were seropositive at baseline. Most donors were white British, females outnumbered males, and clonal diversity was possibly underestimated. Spike-specific TCR breadth and depth rose after two AZD1222 doses.

The table came from immunoSEQ multiplex PCR; TCRdb's copy has only in-frame clones and leaves some out. The table has around 150,000 clones, 80% to 95% seen once. V dropped 1 base and J dropped 2 bases, with 12 bases sitting between them. CDR1 and CDR2 (germline): SGHRS, YFSETQ. The CDR3 length is 15 residues. The sequencing used peripheral blood, collected on day 0 of AZD1222 vaccination. The clonotype comes from an adult in good health. The gene calls are TRBV5-1 and TRBJ1-1; TRBD1 is a possible D gene (5 bases). Here the CDR3 DNA reads TGCGCCAGCAGCTTGTTGGGACGGCCAAACACTGAAGCTTTCTTT. As protein: CASSLLGRPNTEAFF.